The T cell receptor (beta chain) under discussion was sequenced for a study of human T cells and chemical hapten exposure. Study observations and caveats: The immune response of these alopecia patients might not match healthy individuals'.

This clonotype was counted many times. The antigen is unknown. TCRdb re-called the RACE reads with MiXCR, one entry per CDR3 protein. The sample yields tens of thousands of distinct CDR3 sequences, 8% to 10% seen once. Time point noted: pre-sensitization, week 0. Indicated treatment: therapeutic diphenylcyclopropenone sensitization with weekly scalp DPC. Blood was drawn before each patch test was applied. The donor pool consisted of alopecia patients aged 18 to 70 years, considered suitable for DPC. Someone pulled total RNA out of unfractionated whole blood. Germline V lookup: CDR1 SGHDN, CDR2 FVKESK. V was trimmed by 4 bases and J by 5 bases, leaving 12 bases between them. The CDR3 runs to 13 residues.

The rearrangement joins TRBV14 to TRBJ2-7; the D gene could be TRBD1 or TRBD2 (5 bases each). The specimen comprised whole blood, sampled in connection with sensitization to the hapten diphenylcyclopropenone (DPC). The sequence was collected from a woman aged 40 to 49 with alopecia areata. Some clones in this sample may be carry-over from other donors' samples. As DNA, the CDR3 is TGTGCCAGCAGCCTGCCGGGACGGCACGAGCAGTACTTC. Translation: CASSLPGRHEQYF.